This T cell receptor beta chain was identified during a study of read filtering for tumor transcriptome and immune sequencing. Across the whole study: TCR-mapped reads were about 4.05 to 10.27 million with IR-seq versus 85 to 1273 with RNA-seq. Study outcomes and limitations: Single-read clonotypes: about 81.9% of IR-seq clonotypes (around 3.5% of reads), 74.6% of RNA-seq clonotypes (less than 50% of reads).

Comment on this clonotype: Its antigen is unknown.

The CDR3 loop spans 14 amino acids. Between the trimmed V and J ends, which lost 1 base and 7 bases, there was a span of 14 bases. Germline CDR1 reads LGHDT; CDR2 reads YNNKEL (reference sequence). At the time of active disease, bone marrow was collected from every patient. This library used roughly 400 ng RNA and molecular barcoded adaptors spanning alpha/delta and beta/gamma chains. TCRdb fed the reads into MiXCR, producing one record per CDR3 protein. The repertoire holds more than 70,000 distinct CDR3 sequences, with 20% to 25% as singletons. The sequence came from a donor at least 40 years old with multiple myeloma. The J gene is TRBJ2-7, the V gene TRBV3-1; D gene unclear. Sequenced input: a population of CD138-negative cells sorted from bone marrow. The CDR3 coding sequence is TGTGCCAGCAGCCAAGCCCCTCAGAGAAGGGAGCAGTACTTC. Protein: CASSQAPQRREQYF.